These T cell receptor beta chains were read from a single sample in a study of blood T cell repertoires in COVID-19. This table comes from immunoSEQ multiplex PCR, and its TCRdb copy is limited to in-frame clones, with some not included. The table lists approximately 230,000 clones, 65% to 90% of them singletons. Sequencing input: PBMCs or T cells enriched from blood (not recorded which). The receptors shown here come from a man in his forties or fifties who had recovered from COVID-19. The CDR3 runs from the conserved cysteine through the conserved F or W. The D gene is left open where the match is weak. The listing skips clone size in some rows; elsewhere it reads once, few, many or a size class.

j_gene: TRBJ1-2; d_gene: TRBD1; abundance: NA; v_gene: TRBV2; CDR3nt: TGTGCCAGCAGGGGACAGGGTTGGGACTATGGCTACACCTTC; CDR3aa: CASRGQGWDYGYTF
j_gene: TRBJ1-1; d_gene: NA; abundance: few; v_gene: TRBV5-5; CDR3nt: TGTGCCAGCAGCTATGTCCAGTGGCAAGAGAACACTGAAGCTTTCTTT; CDR3aa: CASSYVQWQENTEAFF
j_gene: TRBJ2-6; d_gene: NA; abundance: NA; v_gene: TRBV5-4; CDR3nt: TGTGCCAGCAGCTTCCCCGGGGAGGATCGGGCCAACGTCCTGACTTTC; CDR3aa: CASSFPGEDRANVLTF
j_gene: TRBJ2-1; d_gene: NA; abundance: NA; v_gene: TRBV27; CDR3nt: TGTGCCAGCAGTGGGCAGAACTCCTACAATGAGCAGTTCTTC; CDR3aa: CASSGQNSYNEQFF
j_gene: TRBJ1-2; d_gene: NA; abundance: NA; v_gene: TRBV30; CDR3nt: TGTGCCTGGAGTCCGGAGGGCCACGGCTACACCTTC; CDR3aa: CAWSPEGHGYTF
j_gene: TRBJ1-1; d_gene: NA; abundance: NA; v_gene: TRBV6-1; CDR3nt: TGTGCCAGCAGTGACCAAGTGAGGGATGCAGCTTTCTTT; CDR3aa: CASSDQVRDAAFF
j_gene: TRBJ2-2; d_gene: TRBD1; abundance: NA; v_gene: TRBV10-3; CDR3nt: TGTGCCATCAGTGAAGCAGGGGGCCCGAGTACCGGGGAGCTGTTTTTT; CDR3aa: CAISEAGGPSTGELFF
j_gene: TRBJ1-3; d_gene: TRBD1; abundance: NA; v_gene: TRBV30; CDR3nt: TGTGCCTGGAGTCCAGGGGGCCCTGGAAACACCATATATTTT; CDR3aa: CAWSPGGPGNTIYF
j_gene: TRBJ1-2; d_gene: NA; abundance: NA; v_gene: TRBV29-1; CDR3nt: TGCAGCGTTGATGCCGGGGGGGTTCGCACCTTC; CDR3aa: CSVDAGGVRTF
j_gene: TRBJ2-5; d_gene: TRBD2; abundance: NA; v_gene: TRBV13; CDR3nt: TGTGCCAGCAGGCCGACTAGCGGGGGGGCGGAGACCCAGTACTTC; CDR3aa: CASRPTSGGAETQYF
j_gene: TRBJ2-5; d_gene: TRBD1; abundance: NA; v_gene: TRBV7-3; CDR3nt: TGTGCCAGCGCCAGGGACAGGGGGCGAGAGACCCAGTACTTC; CDR3aa: CASARDRGRETQYF
j_gene: TRBJ2-7; d_gene: NA; abundance: NA; v_gene: TRBV9; CDR3nt: TGTGCCAGCAGCGTAGATAAGGGGACCTACGAGCAGTACTTC; CDR3aa: CASSVDKGTYEQYF
j_gene: TRBJ1-1; d_gene: NA; abundance: NA; v_gene: TRBV11-1; CDR3nt: TGTGCCAGTACAACCCAGGGGAAGGCTGAAGCTTTCTTT; CDR3aa: CASTTQGKAEAFF
j_gene: TRBJ1-3; d_gene: NA; abundance: many; v_gene: TRBV6-5; CDR3nt: TGTGCCAGCAAACCCAGGGGCTCTGGAAACACCATATATTTT; CDR3aa: CASKPRGSGNTIYF
j_gene: TRBJ2-3; d_gene: NA; abundance: NA; v_gene: TRBV7-9; CDR3nt: TGTGCCAGCAGCCGATCTACAGGTGAAAGCTTAGCCGTTGCAGATACGCAGTATTTT; CDR3aa: CASSRSTGESLAVADTQYF
j_gene: TRBJ1-2; d_gene: TRBD1; abundance: NA; v_gene: TRBV3-1/TRBV3-2; CDR3nt: TGTGCCAGCAGCCAACAACAGGGGACCGGCTACACCTTC; CDR3aa: CASSQQQGTGYTF
j_gene: TRBJ1-1; d_gene: NA; abundance: NA; v_gene: TRBV15; CDR3nt: TGTGCCACCAGCAGAGATATTGCACAGATGGCCATGTATGTGAACACTGAAGCTTTCTTT; CDR3aa: CATSRDIAQMAMYVNTEAFF
j_gene: TRBJ1-5; d_gene: NA; abundance: NA; v_gene: TRBV28; CDR3nt: TGTGCCAGCAGTTTAGGTTCAGAGGTACGGCCCCAGCATTTT; CDR3aa: CASSLGSEVRPQHF
j_gene: TRBJ2-4; d_gene: TRBD1; abundance: NA; v_gene: TRBV6-1; CDR3nt: TGTGCCAGCAGTGACCGGATGACAGGGACCGGGCGGAACATTCAGTACTTC; CDR3aa: CASSDRMTGTGRNIQYF
j_gene: TRBJ2-2; d_gene: NA; abundance: NA; v_gene: TRBV19; CDR3nt: TGTGCCAGTAGGACAGGCCAGAACACCGGGGAGCTGTTTTTT; CDR3aa: CASRTGQNTGELFF
j_gene: TRBJ2-5; d_gene: TRBD2; abundance: NA; v_gene: TRBV3-1/TRBV3-2; CDR3nt: TGTGCCAGCAGCCAAAGACTAGCGGGGAATTTTGAGACCCAGTACTTC; CDR3aa: CASSQRLAGNFETQYF
j_gene: TRBJ2-3; d_gene: TRBD2; abundance: NA; v_gene: TRBV4-1; CDR3nt: TGCGCCAGCAGCCAAGATCTTAGGATAGCGGGAGGTGCCACAGATACGCAGTATTTT; CDR3aa: CASSQDLRIAGGATDTQYF
j_gene: TRBJ2-2; d_gene: TRBD2; abundance: NA; v_gene: TRBV2; CDR3nt: TGTGCCAGCAGTGTAAGCGCTACTAGCGGGGCGAACACCGGGGAGCTGTTTTTT; CDR3aa: CASSVSATSGANTGELFF
j_gene: TRBJ2-1; d_gene: NA; abundance: NA; v_gene: TRBV18; CDR3nt: TGTGCCAGCTCACCGGCGGGCTCCTACAATGAGCAGTTCTTC; CDR3aa: CASSPAGSYNEQFF
j_gene: TRBJ2-5; d_gene: NA; abundance: NA; v_gene: TRBV15; CDR3nt: TGTGCCACCAGCAGAGGTCGGCAAGAGACCCAGTACTTC; CDR3aa: CATSRGRQETQYF
j_gene: TRBJ2-1; d_gene: NA; abundance: NA; v_gene: TRBV5-1; CDR3nt: TGCGCCAGCAGCTTGGGTAGCGGATACAATGAGCAGTTCTTC; CDR3aa: CASSLGSGYNEQFF
j_gene: TRBJ2-3; d_gene: TRBD2; abundance: NA; v_gene: TRBV7-2; CDR3nt: TGTGCCAGCAGTCAGTGGACTAGCGGGGGCACAGATACGCAGTATTTT; CDR3aa: CASSQWTSGGTDTQYF
j_gene: TRBJ1-5; d_gene: NA; abundance: NA; v_gene: TRBV3-1/TRBV3-2; CDR3nt: TGTGCCAGCCGAGGGGGGGGTAATCAGCCCCAGCATTTT; CDR3aa: CASRGGGNQPQHF